These 6 T cell receptor beta chains share one sample of origin, sequenced in a study of T cells in Graves' hyperthyroidism and ophthalmopathy. Amplified regions were TCR beta CDR3 sequences from RNA transcripts. In the first-round RT-PCR of the TCR CDR3, the HTBI primer set was used. TCRdb re-called the multiplex PCR reads with MiXCR, one entry per CDR3 protein. The table lists roughly 290,000 distinct CDR3 sequences, around 13% of them singletons, with roughly 7.7% in the top ten. The sequencing sample was made of blood. Receptors were obtained from a woman in her 40s with Graves' hyperthyroidism.

Many counts were recorded for this clonotype. The chain links TRBV3-1 to TRBJ1-6; D call uncertain. V lost 5 bases, J lost 7 bases, and 18 bases lay in between. This CDR3 is 16 amino acids long. Germline loops: CDR1 LGHDT, CDR2 YNNKEL (reference sequence). CDR3 nucleotide sequence: TGTGCCAGCAGCATATCTCTCGGGATTACGAATTCACCCCTCCACTTT. Protein sequence: CASSISLGITNSPLHF.

This chain joins TRBV19 and TRBJ2-1; TRBD2 matches 11 bases. The ends lost 0 bases at V and 7 bases at J; junction bases unmatched: 8. The CDR3 has 17 residues. The V gene's germline CDR1 is LNHDA and CDR2 SQIVND (reference sequence). CDR3 amino acids: CASSIDPTSGSRNEQFF. In DNA form, the CDR3 reads TGTGCCAGTAGTATAGACCCTACTAGCGGGAGTAGAAATGAGCAGTTCTTC.

This clonotype was counted ten times or more. This chain connects TRBV6-6 to TRBJ2-5; D perhaps matches TRBD1 (5 bases). The CDR3 loop spans 15 amino acids. The V and J ends lost 0 bases and 4 bases respectively, with 12 bases between them. Germline lookup yields CDR1 MNHNY and CDR2 SVGAGI (reference sequence). The CDR3 sequence is CASSYSISQGETQYF. Written as DNA, the CDR3 is TGTGCCAGCAGTTACTCGATTTCCCAGGGAGAGACCCAGTACTTC.

V is TRBV7-2 and J is TRBJ2-3; D gene uncertain. V lost 2 bases to trimming and J lost 0 bases, with 9 bases between them. The CDR3 extends over 15 amino acids. CDR1 and CDR2 (germline): SGHTA, FQGNSA. CDR3 DNA: TGTGCCAGCAGCTTATCGGTGGCTAGCACAGATACGCAGTATTTT. It is translated as CASSLSVASTDTQYF.

This clonotype was counted at least ten times. The rearrangement links TRBV7-8 to TRBJ2-7; 10 nucleotides align to TRBD1. V shed 4 bases and J 3 bases; nucleotides not matched to a gene: 3. Germline assignment: CDR1 SGHVS and CDR2 FQNEAQ. This CDR3 has 14 residues. In DNA form, the CDR3 reads TGTGCCAGCAGCTGGGGACAGGGGAGCTACGAGCAGTACTTC. It translates to CASSWGQGSYEQYF.

This clonotype appeared many times. The rearrangement uses TRBV5-1 and TRBJ1-5, with unresolved D. V lost 0 bases and J lost 2, with 9 bases in between. Germline V gene lookup returns CDR1 SGHRS and CDR2 YFSETQ. The CDR3 is 15 residues long. CDR3 coding DNA: TGCGCCAGCAGCTTGGGTGAGGGAGGCAATCAGCCCCAGCATTTT. Protein product: CASSLGEGGNQPQHF.